The 15 T cell receptor beta chains presented below share a single source sample, sequenced in a study of beta chain features in type 1 diabetes. Since all of the isolated RNA was reverse transcribed, expressed TCRB transcripts were what got sequenced. The protocol was immunoSEQ multiplex PCR, while the TCRdb copy is restricted to in-frame clones and leaves out a portion. The sample has 300,000 to 450,000 clones, 15% to 20% seen once. Sequencing used naive CD4+ T cells from blood. Every receptor here comes from a woman between 18 and 30 years old in good health.

This clone was counted only a few times. This rearrangement joins TRBV30 to TRBJ1-5, with D possibly being TRBD1 (6 bases). This CDR3 has 15 residues. Trimming took 3 bases from V and 2 from J, leaving 14 bases between them. Germline V gives CDR1 GTSNPN, CDR2 SVGIG (reference sequence). The CDR3 here is CAWSQGQGGNQPQHF. The CDR3 DNA is TGTGCCTGGAGCCAGGGGCAGGGAGGCAATCAGCCCCAGCATTTT.

J is TRBJ2-1 and V is TRBV29-1; 13 positions agree with TRBD2. Germline-derived CDR1 and CDR2 are SQVTM and ANQGSEA. The J segment lost 3 bases and the V segment lost 7 bases, leaving 15 bases of the junction unmatched. CDR3 length: 18 amino acids. CDR3 in amino acids: CSAAGTSGTMGLYNEQFF. CDR3 nucleotide sequence: TGCAGCGCAGCCGGGACTAGCGGGACCATGGGACTCTACAATGAGCAGTTCTTC.

A few counts support this clone. This chain links TRBV5-1 with TRBJ2-6; TRBD1 is a possible D gene (5 bases). V lost 5 bases and J lost 0, with 15 bases in between. The length of the CDR3 is 17 residues. Looked up from germline, CDR1 is SGHRS and CDR2 is YFSETQ. The DNA for the CDR3 is TGCGCCAGCAGTTTTCGTCTGGACAACTCTGGGGCCAACGTCCTGACTTTC. It is translated as CASSFRLDNSGANVLTF. The full variable domain, with the rest looked up from reference TRBV5-1 and TRBJ2-6, is KAGVTQTPRYLIKTRGQQVTLSCSPISGHRSVSWYQQTPGQGLQFLFEYFSETQRNKGNFPGRFSGRQFSNSRSEMNVSTLELGDSALYLCASSFRLDNSGANVLTFGAGSRLTVL.

The genes are TRBV7-2 and TRBJ2-4; tentatively, D is TRBD2 (5 bases). The V gene's germline CDR1 is SGHTA and CDR2 FQGNSA. Trimming removed 3 bases from V and 7 bases from J, with 13 bases in between. CDR3 length: 14 amino acids. The CDR3 here is CASSLEQRRNIQYF. The CDR3, as DNA: TGTGCCAGCAGCTTGGAGCAGCGGCGGAACATTCAGTACTTC.

The CDR3 reads CAWSAVGTGSFGYTF. CDR3 nucleotides: TGTGCCTGGAGTGCCGTAGGGACAGGGTCTTTTGGCTACACCTTC. The chain carries TRBV30 and TRBJ1-2; 9 bases match TRBD1. The V segment lost 1 base and the J segment 7 bases; nucleotides outside the gene matches: 10. Germline CDR1 is GTSNPN and CDR2 is SVGIG (reference sequence). There are 15 residues in the CDR3.

This clone occurred a few times. The V call is TRBV30, the J call TRBJ2-2; D may be TRBD2 (5 bases). The CDR3 totals 12 residues. V dropped 5 bases and J dropped 4 bases, with 8 bases sitting between them. Germline V CDR1 and CDR2: GTSNPN, SVGIG (reference sequence). CDR3 DNA: TGTGCCTGGGGGGAGCCCACCGGGGAGCTGTTTTTT. Translating it yields CAWGEPTGELFF.

This chain connects TRBV11-3 to TRBJ2-1; TRBD1 might be the D (6 bases). This CDR3 has 13 residues. Trimming took off 6 bases at V and 8 bases at J, with 14 bases between the two ends. Germline assignment: CDR1 SGHNT and CDR2 YENEEA. CDR3 protein: CASSLGTIDEQFF. The CDR3 DNA reads TGTGCCAGCAGTCTTGGGACAATCGATGAGCAGTTCTTC.

The rearrangement uses TRBV5-1 and TRBJ1-1; D is ambiguous. There are 11 residues in the CDR3. Germline CDR1 SGHRS, CDR2 YFSETQ. V was shortened by 4 bases and J by 2 bases, with 3 bases between the two germline ends. The CDR3 reads CASSINTEAFF. In nucleotides, the CDR3 is TGCGCCAGCAGCATAAACACTGAAGCTTTCTTT.

This chain connects TRBV7-9 to TRBJ2-5; 8 bases align to TRBD2. CDR3 length equals 15 residues. With V trimmed by 1 base and J by 2 bases, 3 bases remained unmatched. Germline lookup yields CDR1 SEHNR and CDR2 FQNEAQ (reference sequence). DNA of the CDR3: TGTGCCAGCAGCTTAGGGGCGGGAGGACAAGAGACCCAGTACTTC. This translates into CASSLGAGGQETQYF.

This clone was observed a handful of times. The V and J genes are TRBV18 and TRBJ2-1, with 11 nucleotides matching TRBD2. This CDR3 region has 15 residues. The ends lost 8 bases at V and 7 bases at J; junction bases unmatched: 10. CDR1 is KGHSH and CDR2 is LQKENI in the germline V gene. The CDR3 loop reads CASALTSGTGNEQFF. In DNA form, the CDR3 reads TGTGCCAGCGCCCTGACTAGCGGGACCGGGAATGAGCAGTTCTTC. Combining the CDR3 with reference TRBV18 and TRBJ2-1 gives the whole variable domain NAGVMQNPRHLVRRRGQEARLRCSPMKGHSHVYWYRQLPEEGLKFMVYLQKENIIDESGMPKERFSAEFPKEGPSILRIQQVVRGDSAAYFCASALTSGTGNEQFFGPGTRLTVL.

The chain combines TRBV30 with TRBJ1-1; D unresolved. Germline V gene sequence: CDR1 GTSNPN, CDR2 SVGIG (reference sequence). This CDR3 is 13 amino acids long. The germline V and J ends were trimmed by 3 bases and 3 bases, with 11 bases remaining between them. Here the CDR3 DNA reads TGTGCCTGGAGGATCAGGCCAGACACTGAAGCTTTCTTT. Its translation: CAWRIRPDTEAFF.

This clone was counted a few times. The chain has TRBV19 and TRBJ2-7, with D possibly being TRBD2 (6 bases). The CDR3 has 14 residues. Trimming stripped 11 bases from V and 2 bases from J, with 19 bases between. The V gene's germline CDR1 is LNHDA and CDR2 SQIVND (reference sequence). The chain's CDR3 is CAQEGVGGTYEQYF. The CDR3 DNA sequence: TGTGCCCAGGAAGGGGTAGGCGGGACCTACGAGCAGTACTTC.

Regarding this clone: The same CDR3 can be traced to other DNA sequences in this sample. The chain links TRBV7-2 to TRBJ1-5, with 7 bases fitting TRBD1. The CDR3 sequence is 13 residues long. Germline V CDR1 and CDR2: SGHTA, FQGNSA. J gave up 5 bases and V 5 bases, and 3 bases lay outside the gene matches. CDR3 residues: CASSLDRDQPQHF. CDR3 coding DNA: TGTGCCAGCAGCCTAGACAGGGATCAGCCCCAGCATTTT.

This clone was detected only a few times. The rearrangement uses TRBV29-1 and TRBJ2-7; D uncertain. Germline V gene data show CDR1 as SQVTM and CDR2 as ANQGSEA. V lost 7 bases and J 6 bases, leaving 10 bases between the germline ends. CDR3 size: 10 residues. CDR3 sequence: CSATFGEQYF. In DNA form, the CDR3 reads TGCAGCGCCACCTTCGGCGAGCAGTACTTC.

CDR3 amino acids: CASSLNRGGGRAGEQYF. The CDR3 DNA reads TGTGCCAGCAGCTTGAACCGGGGAGGCGGGAGGGCCGGAGAGCAGTACTTC. The genes are TRBV5-6 and TRBJ2-7, with 9 positions matching TRBD2. The CDR3 totals 17 residues. V shed 1 base and J 7 bases; nucleotides not matched to a gene: 15. The germline CDR1 and CDR2 sequences are SGHDT and YYEEEE.